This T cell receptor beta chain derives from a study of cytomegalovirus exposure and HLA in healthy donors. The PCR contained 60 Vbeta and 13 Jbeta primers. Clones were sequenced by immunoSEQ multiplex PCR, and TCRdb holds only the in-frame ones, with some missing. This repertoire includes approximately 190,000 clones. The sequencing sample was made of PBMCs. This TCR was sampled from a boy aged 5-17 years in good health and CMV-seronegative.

CDR3 sequence reads: CAWSARGYGYTF. The CDR3, as DNA: TGTGCCTGGAGTGCCAGGGGGTATGGCTACACCTTC. The chain has TRBV30 and TRBJ1-2, with 7 bases fitting TRBD1. The CDR3 consists of 12 residues. CDR1 is GTSNPN and CDR2 is SVGIG in the germline V gene (reference sequence). J lost 5 bases, V lost 1 base, and 1 base had no gene match.